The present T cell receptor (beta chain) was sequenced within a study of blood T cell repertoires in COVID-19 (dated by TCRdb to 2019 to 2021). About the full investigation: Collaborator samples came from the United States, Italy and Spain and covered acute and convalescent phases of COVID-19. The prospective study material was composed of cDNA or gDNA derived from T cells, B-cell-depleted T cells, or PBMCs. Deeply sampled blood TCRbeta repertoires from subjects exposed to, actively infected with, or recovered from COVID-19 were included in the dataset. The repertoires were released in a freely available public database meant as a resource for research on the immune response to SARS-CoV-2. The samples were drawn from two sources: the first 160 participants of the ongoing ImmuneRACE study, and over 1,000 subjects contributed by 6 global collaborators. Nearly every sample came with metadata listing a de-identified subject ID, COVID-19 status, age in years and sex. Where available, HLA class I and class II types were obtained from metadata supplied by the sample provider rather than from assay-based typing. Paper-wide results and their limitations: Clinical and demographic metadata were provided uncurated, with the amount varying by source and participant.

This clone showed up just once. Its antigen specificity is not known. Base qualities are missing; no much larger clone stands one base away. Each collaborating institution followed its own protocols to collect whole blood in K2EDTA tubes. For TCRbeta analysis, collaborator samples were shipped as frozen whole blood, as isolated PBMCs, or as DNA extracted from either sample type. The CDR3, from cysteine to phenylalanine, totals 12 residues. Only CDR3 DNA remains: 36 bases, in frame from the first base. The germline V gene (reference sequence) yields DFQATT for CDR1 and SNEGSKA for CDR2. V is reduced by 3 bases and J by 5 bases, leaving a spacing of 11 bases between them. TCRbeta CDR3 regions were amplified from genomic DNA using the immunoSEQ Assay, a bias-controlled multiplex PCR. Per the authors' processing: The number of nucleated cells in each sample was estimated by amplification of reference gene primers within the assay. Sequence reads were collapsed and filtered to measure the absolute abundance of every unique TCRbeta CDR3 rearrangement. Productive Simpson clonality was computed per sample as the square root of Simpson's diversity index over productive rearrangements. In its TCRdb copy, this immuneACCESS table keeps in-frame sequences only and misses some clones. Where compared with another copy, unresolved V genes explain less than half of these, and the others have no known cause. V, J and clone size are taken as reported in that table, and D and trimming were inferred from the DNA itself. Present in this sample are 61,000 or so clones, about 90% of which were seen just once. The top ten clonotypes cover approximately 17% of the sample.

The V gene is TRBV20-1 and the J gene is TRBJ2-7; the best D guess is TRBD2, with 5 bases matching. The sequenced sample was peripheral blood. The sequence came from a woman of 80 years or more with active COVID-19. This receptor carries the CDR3 CSASGLPDEQYF. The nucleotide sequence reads TGCAGTGCTAGTGGACTTCCTGACGAGCAGTACTTC.